These 18 T cell receptor beta chains share one sample of origin, sequenced in a study of CD8 T cells in ankylosing spondylitis. TCRdb analysed the 5' RACE reads with MiXCR anew, one entry per CDR3 protein. The data show tens of thousands of distinct CDR3 sequences, about 5.2% seen once. The sample taken for sequencing was blood, either unsorted or a sorted T cell fraction (not recorded which). The source of these receptors is a male donor with ankylosing spondylitis or in good health (not recorded which).

This clonotype was seen repeatedly, ten times or more. This rearrangement joins TRBV10-3 to TRBJ1-5; 7 nucleotides match TRBD1. V was clipped by 8 bases and J by 7 bases; unmatched bases: 8. CDR3 length equals 13 residues. The germline V gene has CDR1 ENHRY and CDR2 SYGVKD. CDR3 nucleotides: TGTGCCATCGATTTACAGGGGCGCCAGCCCCAGCATTTT. As protein: CAIDLQGRQPQHF.

The sample holds many counts of this clonotype. The J gene is TRBJ1-2, the V gene TRBV6-1; maybe TRBD1 (5 bases). Looked up from germline, CDR1 is MNHNS and CDR2 is SASEGT. The CDR3 spans 15 residues. V lost 2 bases and J 8 bases, leaving 18 bases between the germline ends. CDR3 sequence: CASSEFVGAGQGYTF. The DNA for the CDR3 is TGTGCCAGCAGTGAATTCGTCGGGGCAGGACAAGGCTACACCTTC.

This clonotype was detected many times. The chain joins TRBV3-1 to TRBJ2-7, with TRBD1 identical over 9 bases. The length of the CDR3 is 12 residues. V gave up 6 bases and J gave up 12 bases; unmatched junction bases: 9. The germline V gene has CDR1 LGHDT and CDR2 YNNKEL (reference sequence). The CDR3 DNA follows: TGTGCCAGCAGTTCCCGGGACAGGGATCGGTACTTC. It encodes CASSSRDRDRYF.

This clonotype was seen at least ten times. J is TRBJ2-1 and V is TRBV3-1, with 8 bases fitting TRBD2. The length of the CDR3 is 13 residues. The germline V gene encodes CDR1 LGHDT and CDR2 YNNKEL (reference sequence). The V and J ends lost 3 bases and 6 bases, in that order; junction bases with no gene match: 1. The CDR3 region is CASSHRGGNEQFF. The CDR3 coding sequence is TGTGCCAGCAGCCACCGGGGGGGCAATGAGCAGTTCTTC.

This clonotype was seen many times. The V call is TRBV29-1, the J call TRBJ2-1; a possible D gene is TRBD1 (5 bases). Trimming took off 1 base at V and 3 bases at J, with 10 bases between the two ends. Germline values: CDR1 SQVTM, CDR2 ANQGSEA. The CDR3 covers 14 residues. Here the CDR3 reads CSVEGGLVYNEQFF. DNA for the CDR3: TGCAGCGTTGAAGGGGGCCTAGTCTACAATGAGCAGTTCTTC.

On this clonotype: A much larger clone lies a single base off, so this may be a read error. The V and J genes are TRBV9 and TRBJ2-7, with 7 bases fitting TRBD1. The CDR3 loop spans 16 amino acids. In germline, CDR1 is SGDLS, CDR2 YYNGEE. CDR3 protein: CPSSGSGQRFTNEQYF. CDR3 DNA sequence: TGTCCCAGCAGCGGATCGGGACAGCGTTTTACGAACGAGCAGTACTTC.

The chain couples TRBV12-3 or TRBV12-4 to TRBJ1-6; 8 bases match TRBD1. V lost 6 bases and J lost 7; bases outside the gene matches: 5. The CDR3 length is 14 residues. Here the CDR3 reads CASRMRTGNSPLHF. The CDR3 nucleotides are TGTGCCAGCAGAATGAGGACAGGGAATTCACCCCTCCACTTT.

This clonotype was seen at least ten times. The V and J genes are TRBV5-1 and TRBJ2-7, with 7 positions matching TRBD1. V was pared by 0 bases and J by 0 bases, with 6 bases of the junction left unmatched. This CDR3 region has 16 residues. Germline V CDR1 and CDR2: SGHRS, YFSETQ. The CDR3 is CASSLEGTVNSYEQYF. CDR3 bases: TGCGCCAGCAGCTTGGAAGGGACAGTTAACTCCTACGAGCAGTACTTC.

The sample holds many counts of this clonotype. The V and J genes are TRBV19 and TRBJ2-5; D is perhaps TRBD1 (6 bases). V lost 3 bases and J 2 bases, leaving 7 bases between the germline ends. There are 13 residues in the CDR3. Germline values: CDR1 LNHDA, CDR2 SQIVND (reference sequence). CDR3 protein: CASSMDRQETQYF. The CDR3 DNA reads TGTGCCAGTAGTATGGACAGACAAGAGACCCAGTACTTC. Full variable domain (outside the CDR3, taken from reference TRBV19 and TRBJ2-5): DGGITQSPKYLFRKEGQNVTLSCEQNLNHDAMYWYRQDPGQGLRLIYYSQIVNDFQKGDIAEGYSVSREKKESFPLTVTSAQKNPTAFYLCASSMDRQETQYFGPGTRLLVL.

This clonotype showed up many times. V is TRBV7-6 and J is TRBJ1-5; TRBD1 might be the D (5 bases). Trimming removed 5 bases at V and 2 bases at J, with 22 bases between. Looked up from germline, CDR1 is SGHVS and CDR2 is FNYEAQ. The CDR3 is 18 amino acids. The CDR3 DNA is TGTGCCAGCAGCCCCATTCTCGGACAAGGTGGTGGCAATCAGCCCCAGCATTTT. It specifies CASSPILGQGGGNQPQHF.

This clonotype was detected ten times or more. This chain links TRBV5-6 with TRBJ1-1, with TRBD1 as a possible D gene (6 bases). Germline V lookup: CDR1 SGHDT, CDR2 YYEEEE. The CDR3 length is 16 residues. The V end was cut by 3 bases, the J end by 3 bases, with 18 bases between. The CDR3 loop is CASSSLLTGGDTEAFF. The DNA of the CDR3 is TGTGCCAGCAGCTCTCTCCTGACAGGCGGAGACACTGAAGCTTTCTTT.

Ten or more counts support this clonotype. The chain recombines TRBV14 with TRBJ2-5; a weak D match, TRBD1 (6 bases). The CDR3 runs 15 residues. V was shortened by 0 bases and J by 4 bases, with 12 bases between the two germline ends. CDR1 is SGHDN and CDR2 is FVKESK in the germline V gene. CDR3 bases: TGTGCCAGCAGCCAAGATCCCCCAGGGGCAGAGACCCAGTACTTC. Translated: CASSQDPPGAETQYF.

At least ten counts were recorded for this clonotype. The chain links TRBV3-1 to TRBJ2-3; TRBD1 might be the D (5 bases). Germline V gives CDR1 LGHDT, CDR2 YNNKEL (reference sequence). The CDR3 is made up of 14 amino acids. Trimming pared 5 bases from V and 4 bases from J, leaving 13 bases between. This chain's CDR3 is CASSSGNEADTQYF. CDR3 sequence (DNA): TGTGCCAGCAGCTCAGGGAACGAGGCAGATACGCAGTATTTT.

This clonotype was observed at least ten times. The J gene is TRBJ2-3, the V gene TRBV13; D is possibly TRBD2 (6 bases). The CDR3 totals 16 residues. Trimming shortened V by 5 bases and J by 0 bases, and 15 bases separated the two germline ends. The V gene's germline CDR1 is PRHDT and CDR2 FYEKMQ (reference sequence). CDR3 sequence: CASSTDYSSSTDTQYF. CDR3 bases: TGTGCCAGCAGCACGGACTACTCATCTAGCACAGATACGCAGTATTTT.

The sample holds many counts of this clonotype. The J gene is TRBJ1-1, the V gene TRBV20-1, with TRBD1 as a possible D gene (6 bases). CDR3 length: 14 residues. The ends were cut back, 5 bases at V and 1 base at J, with 14 bases in the middle. Germline-derived CDR1 and CDR2 are DFQATT and SNEGSKA (reference sequence). The CDR3 here is CSAGPTGENTEAFF. The CDR3 coding sequence is TGCAGTGCTGGCCCGACAGGAGAGAACACTGAAGCTTTCTTT.

This clonotype has ten or more counts. V gene TRBV5-1 combines with J gene TRBJ2-1, with 8 bases lining up with TRBD1. The CDR3 loop spans 17 amino acids. V gave up 0 bases and J gave up 2 bases; unmatched junction bases: 7. Germline lookup yields CDR1 SGHRS and CDR2 YFSETQ. In DNA form, the CDR3 reads TGCGCCAGCAGCTTGGAAGGGCAGGGGGCCCCCTACAATGAGCAGTTCTTC. Translation: CASSLEGQGAPYNEQFF.

This clonotype has a count of ten or more. The V gene is TRBV21-1, the J gene TRBJ1-5; the table assigns TRBD1, which was not confirmed against the DNA. TRBV21-1 has pseudogene status. The CDR3 consists of 13 residues. CDR3 region: CDEDRGVVKPQHF. The DNA for the CDR3 is TGTGACGAGGACAGGGGCGTGGTGAAGCCCCAGCATTTT.

This clonotype was recorded at least ten times. The junction differs from germline at one of its ends, possibly a read error. The chain uses TRBV2 and TRBJ2-2; 7 bases line up with TRBD1. The CDR3 has 15 amino acids. Germline loops: CDR1 SNHLY, CDR2 FYNNEI. The CDR3 DNA reads TGTGCCAGCAGTGCCCAGGGACAGCTCACCGGAGAGCTGTTTTTT. It is translated as CASSAQGQLTGELFF.